The 21 T cell receptor beta chains presented below share a single source sample, sequenced in a study of T cell repertoires in cytomegalovirus infection. These receptors' antigens are unknown. TCRdb processed the reads anew with MiXCR; each CDR3 protein has one entry. The sample consists of about 310,000 distinct CDR3 sequences, 20% to 25% of them appearing once. This material consisted of cultured PBMCs, taken from culture after CMV antigen stimulation. The receptors were sampled from a human donor in good health (CMV status not recorded). Some clones in this sample may be carry-over from other donors' samples.

The J gene is TRBJ1-1, the V gene TRBV6-2 or TRBV6-3; no definite D call. Germline CDR1 MNHEY, CDR2 SVGEGT. Trimming pared 7 bases from V and 2 bases from J, leaving 11 bases between. The CDR3 has 13 residues. The CDR3 bases are TGTGCCAGCAACATAACCCCCAACACTGAAGCTTTCTTT. Its protein is CASNITPNTEAFF.

This clonotype was seen more than once but under ten times. The chain combines TRBV2 with TRBJ1-1, with 7 bases identical to TRBD1. The CDR3 is 13 amino acids. V trimming: 5 bases; J trimming: 5 bases; junction bases outside the gene matches: 5. Germline V gene lookup returns CDR1 SNHLY and CDR2 FYNNEI. The CDR3 loop reads CASSFKQGTEAFF. DNA of the CDR3: TGTGCCAGCAGTTTTAAACAGGGGACTGAAGCTTTCTTT. The whole variable domain, remainder taken from reference TRBV2 and TRBJ1-1, is EPEVTQTPSHQVTQMGQEVILRCVPISNHLYFYWYRQILGQKVEFLVSFYNNEISEKSEIFDDQFSVERPDGSNFTLKIRSTKLEDSAMYFCASSFKQGTEAFFGQGTRLTVV.

This chain uses TRBV4-3 with TRBJ2-2, with D possibly matching TRBD2 (6 bases). The CDR3 contains 16 residues. Trimming shortened V by 4 bases and J by 5 bases, and 17 bases separated the two germline ends. The V gene's germline CDR1 is LGHNA and CDR2 YSLEER. DNA for the CDR3: TGCGCCAGCAGCCCCCACCAGACTAGTTGGACCGGGGAGCTGTTTTTT. Amino acid sequence: CASSPHQTSWTGELFF.

The rearrangement links TRBV24-1 to TRBJ2-3; 7 positions agree with TRBD2. V lost 4 bases, J lost 7 bases, and 10 bases stayed unmatched. The germline CDR1 and CDR2 sequences are KGHDR and SFDVKD. The CDR3 has 15 residues. In DNA, the CDR3 is TGTGCCACCAGTGAGACTAGCCCGAAGAGTTATACGCAGTATTTT. This gives the protein CATSETSPKSYTQYF.

The chain combines TRBV2 with TRBJ2-2; TRBD2 matches at 8 bases. The CDR3 is 15 residues long. Germline lookup yields CDR1 SNHLY and CDR2 FYNNEI. Unmatched junction bases numbered 7, after V lost 6 bases and J lost 4 bases. The CDR3 here is CASSPSGSGTGELFF. The CDR3 bases are TGTGCCAGCAGCCCGAGCGGGAGTGGCACCGGGGAGCTGTTTTTT.

This clonotype was counted only a few times. V usage is TRBV7-9 and J usage is TRBJ2-3; 12 positions agree with TRBD2. Germline V gene data show CDR1 as SEHNR and CDR2 as FQNEAQ (reference sequence). The CDR3 covers 17 residues. J was trimmed by 0 bases and V by 5 bases; bases with no gene match: 6. This CDR3 reads CASSQLAGGLSTDTQYF. CDR3 sequence (DNA): TGTGCCAGCAGCCAACTAGCGGGAGGACTTAGCACAGATACGCAGTATTTT.

The sample holds a few counts of this clonotype. The rearrangement links TRBV12-3 or TRBV12-4 to TRBJ2-3, with D tentatively TRBD1 (5 bases). The V end was cut by 7 bases, the J end by 5 bases, with 7 bases between. The CDR3 is 11 amino acids. The CDR3 coding sequence is TGTGCCAGCACCACAGGAGATACGCAGTATTTT. Residues: CASTTGDTQYF.

This clonotype was detected many times. The CDR3 sequence: CASSLVIWEKGTDTQYF. The CDR3 nucleotides read TGTGCCAGCAGCTTAGTAATCTGGGAGAAAGGCACAGATACGCAGTATTTT. The chain links TRBV7-2 to TRBJ2-3, with D possibly TRBD2 on 5 matching bases. Germline loops: CDR1 SGHTA, CDR2 FQGNSA. V was clipped by 1 base and J by 1 base, with 15 bases between them. This CDR3 spans 17 amino acids.

The chain is built from TRBV12-3 or TRBV12-4 and TRBJ1-1; D not resolved. The V end was cut by 2 bases, the J end by 1 base, with 8 bases between. The CDR3 length is 14 residues. CDR3 in amino acids: CASSLFGRNTEAFF. The CDR3 DNA sequence: TGTGCCAGCAGTTTATTTGGCCGGAACACTGAAGCTTTCTTT.

Only a few counts were recorded for this clonotype. This chain uses TRBV7-6 with TRBJ1-5, with D unresolved. The CDR3 spans 17 residues. Germline CDR1 is SGHVS and CDR2 is FNYEAQ. V lost 4 bases and J lost 3, with 19 bases in between. The CDR3 region is CASSSRHGGLVNQPQHF. CDR3 DNA sequence: TGTGCCAGCAGCTCCAGACATGGAGGTTTAGTCAATCAGCCCCAGCATTTT.

The gene calls are TRBV11-1 and TRBJ2-7; D possibly corresponds to TRBD1 (6 bases). The germline CDR1 and CDR2 sequences are SGHAT and FQDESV (reference sequence). This CDR3 comprises 13 residues. With 6 bases removed from V and 0 bases from J, the gap between germline ends came to 9 bases. The chain's CDR3 is CASRSRGSYEQYF. The CDR3 region has the DNA TGTGCCAGCAGGAGCAGGGGCTCCTACGAGCAGTACTTC.

The chain is built from TRBV12-3 or TRBV12-4 and TRBJ1-1; 8 bases map to TRBD1. V lost 5 bases, J lost 6 bases, and 8 bases stayed unmatched. The CDR3 contains 14 residues. CDR3: CASSPRTGWAEAFF. CDR3 in DNA: TGTGCCAGCAGTCCCCGGACAGGGTGGGCTGAAGCTTTCTTT.

This clonotype was found a few times. The chain joins TRBV4-1 to TRBJ2-1, with D unresolved. Germline assignment: CDR1 MGHRA and CDR2 YSYEKL. CDR3 length: 15 amino acids. Trimming shortened V by 2 bases and J by 3 bases, and 11 bases separated the two germline ends. The CDR3 DNA reads TGCGCCAGCAGCCAAACGGAGAATAACTACAATGAGCAGTTCTTC. Translation gives CASSQTENNYNEQFF.

This clonotype has a count of ten or more. The V gene is TRBV12-3 or TRBV12-4, the J gene TRBJ1-2, with 12 nucleotides matching TRBD1. Germline trimming cut 2 bases from V and 4 bases from J; bases unmatched to any gene: 5. This CDR3 is 16 amino acids long. CDR3 region: CASSLSGTGGVYGYTF. The CDR3 bases are TGTGCCAGCAGTTTAAGCGGGACAGGGGGCGTCTATGGCTACACCTTC.

The chain links TRBV28 to TRBJ1-5, with a weak D call TRBD1 (5 bases). CDR3 length: 14 residues. Germline CDR1 and CDR2: MDHEN and SYDVKM. V dropped 6 bases and J dropped 7 bases, with 16 bases sitting between them. The CDR3 sequence: CASSQAGVVQPQHF. CDR3 bases: TGTGCCAGCAGCCAAGCGGGGGTAGTGCAGCCCCAGCATTTT.

The genes are TRBV5-1 and TRBJ2-5, with 9 bases lining up with TRBD1. Germline values: CDR1 SGHRS, CDR2 YFSETQ. With V trimmed by 4 bases and J by 5 bases, 3 bases remained unmatched. The CDR3 contains 13 residues. This CDR3 is CASSRTGDETQYF. Here the CDR3 DNA reads TGCGCCAGCAGCCGGACAGGGGATGAGACCCAGTACTTC.

At least ten counts were recorded for this clonotype. The chain employs TRBV7-2 and TRBJ2-5, with 10 bases fitting TRBD1. V lost 6 bases and J lost 6; bases outside the gene matches: 10. Germline values: CDR1 SGHTA, CDR2 FQGNSA. This CDR3 has 15 residues. The DNA of the CDR3 is TGTGCCAGCAGTACCGGGACAGGGGTTTCGAAGACCCAGTACTTC. It codes for CASSTGTGVSKTQYF.

Worth noting for this clonotype: This may arise from a read error, as a much more abundant clone is one base away. This rearrangement joins TRBV27 to TRBJ2-1; the D is unclear. CDR3 length: 14 amino acids. V lost 4 bases to trimming and J lost 0 bases, with 7 bases between them. The germline gives CDR1 MNHEY, CDR2 SMNVEV (reference sequence). CDR3 nucleotides: TGTGCCAGCAGTTGGGAAAGCTCCTACAATGAGCAGTTCTTC. Translating it yields CASSWESSYNEQFF.

The CDR3 bases are TGTGCCAGCAGCTCGTGGGACGAGCAGTACTTC. Amino acids: CASSSWDEQYF. V usage is TRBV7-9 and J usage is TRBJ2-7; D not resolved. The V gene lost 4 bases and the J gene lost 5 bases, with 6 bases spanning the gap. Germline CDR1 is SEHNR and CDR2 is FQNEAQ (reference sequence). The CDR3 is made up of 11 amino acids.

The J gene is TRBJ1-1, the V gene TRBV11-2, with a tentative D call TRBD1 (5 bases). The CDR3 loop spans 14 amino acids. V dropped 3 bases and J dropped 1 base, with 9 bases sitting between them. The V gene's germline CDR1 is SGHAT and CDR2 FQNNGV. The CDR3 reads CASSFNRPNTEAFF. The DNA of the CDR3 is TGTGCCAGCAGCTTTAACAGGCCGAACACTGAAGCTTTCTTT. Full variable domain (remainder filled in from reference TRBV11-2 and TRBJ1-1): EAGVAQSPRYKIIEKRQSVAFWCNPISGHATLYWYQQILGQGPKLLIQFQNNGVVDDSQLPKDRFSAERLKGVDSTLKIQPAKLEDSAVYLCASSFNRPNTEAFFGQGTRLTVV.

This clonotype has more than one count but fewer than ten. This rearrangement joins TRBV6-5 to TRBJ2-7; weak D call: TRBD2 (6 bases). The length of the CDR3 is 14 residues. Germline V gene data show CDR1 as MNHEY and CDR2 as SVGAGI. Deletions cut 6 bases from V and 6 bases from J, with 18 bases between. CDR3 amino acids: CASRPGLSPLEQYF. The CDR3 DNA reads TGTGCCAGCAGGCCGGGACTCTCTCCCCTCGAGCAGTACTTC.